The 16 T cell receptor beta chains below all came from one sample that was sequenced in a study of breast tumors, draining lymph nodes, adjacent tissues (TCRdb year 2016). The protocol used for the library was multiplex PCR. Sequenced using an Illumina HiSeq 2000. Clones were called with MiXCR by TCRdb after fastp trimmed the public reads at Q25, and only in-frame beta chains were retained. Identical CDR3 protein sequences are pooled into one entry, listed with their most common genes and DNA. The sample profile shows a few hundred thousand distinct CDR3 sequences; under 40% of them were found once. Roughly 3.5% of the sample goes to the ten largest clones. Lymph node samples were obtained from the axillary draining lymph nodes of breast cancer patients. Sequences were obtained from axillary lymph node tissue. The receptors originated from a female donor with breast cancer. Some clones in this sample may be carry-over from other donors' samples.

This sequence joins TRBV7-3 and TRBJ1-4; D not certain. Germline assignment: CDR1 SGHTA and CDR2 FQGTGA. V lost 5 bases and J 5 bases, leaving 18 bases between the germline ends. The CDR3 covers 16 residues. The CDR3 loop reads CASSEGSASYNEKLFF. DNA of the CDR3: TGTGCCAGCAGCGAAGGGAGTGCCTCCTACAATGAAAAACTGTTTTTT.

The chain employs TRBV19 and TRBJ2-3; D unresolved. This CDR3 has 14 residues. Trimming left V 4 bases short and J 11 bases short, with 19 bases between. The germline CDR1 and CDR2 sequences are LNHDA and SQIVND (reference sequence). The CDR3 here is CASSKGGLNNEQYF. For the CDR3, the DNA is TGTGCCAGTAGTAAGGGTGGTCTGAACAATGAGCAGTATTTT.

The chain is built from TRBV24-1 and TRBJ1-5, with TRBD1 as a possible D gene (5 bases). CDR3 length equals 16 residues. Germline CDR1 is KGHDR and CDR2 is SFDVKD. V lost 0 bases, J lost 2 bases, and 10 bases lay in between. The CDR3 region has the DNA TGTGCCACCAGTGATTTGCCGGGGGTGCGCAATCAGCCCCAGCATTTT. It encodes CATSDLPGVRNQPQHF.

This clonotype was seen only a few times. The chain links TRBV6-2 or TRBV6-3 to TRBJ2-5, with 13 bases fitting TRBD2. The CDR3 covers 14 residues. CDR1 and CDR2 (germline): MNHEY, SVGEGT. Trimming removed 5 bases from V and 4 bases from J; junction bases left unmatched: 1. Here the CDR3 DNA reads TGTGCCAGCAGTACTAGCGGGGGGGCAGAGACCCAGTACTTC. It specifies CASSTSGGAETQYF.

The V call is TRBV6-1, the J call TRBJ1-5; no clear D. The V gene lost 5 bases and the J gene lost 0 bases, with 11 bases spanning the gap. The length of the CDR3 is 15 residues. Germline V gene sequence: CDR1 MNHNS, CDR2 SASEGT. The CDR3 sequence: CASSQYWVSNQPQHF. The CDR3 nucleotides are TGTGCCAGCAGTCAATACTGGGTTAGCAATCAGCCCCAGCATTTT.

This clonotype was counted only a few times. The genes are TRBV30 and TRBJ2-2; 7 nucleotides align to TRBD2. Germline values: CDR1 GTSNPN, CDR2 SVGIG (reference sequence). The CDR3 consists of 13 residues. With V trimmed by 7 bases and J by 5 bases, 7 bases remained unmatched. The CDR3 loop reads CAFRGGGTGELFF. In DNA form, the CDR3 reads TGTGCCTTCCGGGGCGGGGGAACCGGGGAGCTGTTTTTT.

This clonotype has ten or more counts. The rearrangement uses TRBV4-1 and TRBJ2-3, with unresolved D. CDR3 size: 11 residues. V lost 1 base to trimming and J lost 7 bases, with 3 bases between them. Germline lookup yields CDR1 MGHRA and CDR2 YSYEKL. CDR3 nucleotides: TGCGCCAGCAGCCAAGGACATACGCAGTATTTT. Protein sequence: CASSQGHTQYF.

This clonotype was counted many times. The CDR3 DNA is TGTGCCAGTAGTATCGGACGGACCGTGGACTATGGCTACACCTTC. It encodes CASSIGRTVDYGYTF. V is TRBV19 and J is TRBJ1-2; no clear D gene. Trimming shortened V by 3 bases and J by 3 bases, and 14 bases separated the two germline ends. Per the germline V gene, CDR1 is LNHDA and CDR2 is SQIVND (reference sequence). The CDR3 loop spans 15 amino acids. The full variable domain, completed using reference TRBV19 and TRBJ1-2, is DGGITQSPKYLFRKEGQNVTLSCEQNLNHDAMYWYRQDPGQGLRLIYYSQIVNDFQKGDIAEGYSVSREKKESFPLTVTSAQKNPTAFYLCASSIGRTVDYGYTFGSGTRLTVV.

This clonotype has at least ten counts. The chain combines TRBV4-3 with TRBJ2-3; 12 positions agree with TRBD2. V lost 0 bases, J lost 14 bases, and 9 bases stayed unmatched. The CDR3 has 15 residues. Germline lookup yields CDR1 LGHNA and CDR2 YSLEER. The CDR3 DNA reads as TGCGCCAGCAGCCAAGATCTAGCGGGGGGGCCGAGGTGGTATTTT. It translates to CASSQDLAGGPRWYF.

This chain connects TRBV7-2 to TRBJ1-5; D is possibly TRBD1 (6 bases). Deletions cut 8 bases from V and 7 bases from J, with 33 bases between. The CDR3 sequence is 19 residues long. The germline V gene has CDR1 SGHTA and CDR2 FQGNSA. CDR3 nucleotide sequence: TGTGCCAGCGGCCCCGGGGTGTCAGGGGCACCTTGGGCTTACCAGCCCCAGCATTTT. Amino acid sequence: CASGPGVSGAPWAYQPQHF.

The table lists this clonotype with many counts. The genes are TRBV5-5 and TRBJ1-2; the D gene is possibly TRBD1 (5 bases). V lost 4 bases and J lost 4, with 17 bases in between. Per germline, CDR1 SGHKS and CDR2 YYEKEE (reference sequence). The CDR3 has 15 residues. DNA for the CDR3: TGTGCCAGCAGCCTTTTTCCCGGGACGCCCTATGGCTACACCTTC. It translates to CASSLFPGTPYGYTF.

The CDR3 DNA is TGCGCCAGCAGCCCCTTCGGACAGGCGACAACTAATGAAAAACTGTTTTTT. Its protein is CASSPFGQATTNEKLFF. V usage is TRBV5-1 and J usage is TRBJ1-4; 7 positions agree with TRBD1. Germline-derived CDR1 and CDR2 are SGHRS and YFSETQ. This CDR3 region has 17 residues. V trimming: 4 bases; J trimming: 0 bases; junction bases outside the gene matches: 9. The full variable domain, completed using reference TRBV5-1 and TRBJ1-4, is KAGVTQTPRYLIKTRGQQVTLSCSPISGHRSVSWYQQTPGQGLQFLFEYFSETQRNKGNFPGRFSGRQFSNSRSEMNVSTLELGDSALYLCASSPFGQATTNEKLFFGSGTQLSVL.

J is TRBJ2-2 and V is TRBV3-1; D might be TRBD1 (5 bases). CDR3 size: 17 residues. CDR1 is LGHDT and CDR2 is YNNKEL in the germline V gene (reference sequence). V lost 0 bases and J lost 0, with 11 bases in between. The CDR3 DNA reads TGTGCCAGCAGCCAAGATCTTGTACAGGCGAACACCGGGGAGCTGTTTTTT. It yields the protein CASSQDLVQANTGELFF.

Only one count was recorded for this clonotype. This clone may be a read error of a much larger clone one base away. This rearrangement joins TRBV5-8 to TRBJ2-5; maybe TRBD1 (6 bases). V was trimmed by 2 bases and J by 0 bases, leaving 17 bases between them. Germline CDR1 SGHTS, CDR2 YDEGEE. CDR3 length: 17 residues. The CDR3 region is CASSFGRGSLYQETQYF. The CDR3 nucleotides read TGTGCCAGCAGCTTCGGAAGGGGGAGCCTCTACCAAGAGACCCAGTACTTC.

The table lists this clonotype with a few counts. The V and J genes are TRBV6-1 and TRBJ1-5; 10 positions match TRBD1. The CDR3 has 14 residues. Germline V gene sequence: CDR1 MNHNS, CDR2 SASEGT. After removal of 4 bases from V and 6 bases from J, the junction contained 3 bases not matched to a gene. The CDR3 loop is CASSGQGAGQPQHF. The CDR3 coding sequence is TGTGCCAGCAGTGGACAGGGGGCGGGTCAGCCCCAGCATTTT.

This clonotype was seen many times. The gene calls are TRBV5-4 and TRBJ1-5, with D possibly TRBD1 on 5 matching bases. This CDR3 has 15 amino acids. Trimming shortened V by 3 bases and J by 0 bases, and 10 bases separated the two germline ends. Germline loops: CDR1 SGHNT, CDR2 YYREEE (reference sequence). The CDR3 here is CASSSGGNSNQPQHF. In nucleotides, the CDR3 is TGTGCCAGCAGCTCCGGGGGGAATAGCAATCAGCCCCAGCATTTT.